The sequence of this T cell receptor (beta chain) was determined in a study of T-cell reconstitution after alpha-beta-depleted transplantation in children. Trimming pared 6 bases from V and 10 bases from J, leaving 15 bases between. This CDR3 is built from 12 residues. The library targeted TCRbeta and was prepared with unique molecular identifiers. TCRdb passed the PCR reads through MiXCR, listing each CDR3 protein once. The data show about 150,000 distinct CDR3 sequences, with 11% seen just once and about 13% held by the top ten. Whole-study findings and limits: For some patients, TCRbeta diversity was high at day 60 because of recipient T cells and thymic progenitors that survived. Newly made T cells mostly supplied T-cell counts and diversity one year after transplant. Alpha-beta T cells present about two months after transplant were reported to originate from several hundred expanded graft clones.

In this sample, this clonotype turned up many times. Its target is not known. The V gene is TRBV12-3 or TRBV12-4, the J gene TRBJ1-1; D might be TRBD1 (5 bases). The sample consisted of PBMCs, taken before TCRalphabeta/CD19-depleted stem cell transplant. The TCR comes from a boy aged 2 to 9 with acute myeloid leukemia, due to receive a stem cell transplant. The CDR3 is CASSSGSSRAFF. CDR3 DNA sequence: TGTGCCAGCAGCTCAGGGTCCAGTCGAGCTTTCTTT.